This T cell receptor (beta chain) was captured in a study of blood T cell repertoires in COVID-19 (dated by TCRdb to the early 2020s). About the study as a whole: Samples from collaborators originated in the United States, Italy and Spain and spanned both the acute and convalescent phases of COVID-19. The material from the prospective study consisted of cDNA or gDNA derived from T cells, B-cell-depleted T cells, or PBMCs. The dataset comprised deeply sampled blood TCRbeta repertoires from subjects exposed to, actively infected with, or recovered from COVID-19. The repertoires were released in a freely available public database intended as a resource for research on the immune response to SARS-CoV-2. The samples were drawn from the first 160 participants of the ongoing ImmuneRACE study and from 1,254 subjects provided by 6 global collaborators. Nearly every sample came with metadata listing a de-identified subject ID, COVID-19 status, age in years and sex. Where available, HLA class I and class II types were taken from metadata supplied by the sample provider and were not determined by assay-based typing. General conclusions and limits of the study: How much clinical and demographic metadata was included differed by source and by participant, and the metadata was provided uncurated.

TCRbeta CDR3 regions were amplified from genomic DNA by means of the immunoSEQ Assay, a bias-controlled multiplex PCR. The paper's data handling went like this. The number of nucleated cells in each sample was estimated from the amplification of reference gene primers within the assay. To quantify the absolute abundance of each unique TCRbeta CDR3 rearrangement, sequence reads were collapsed and filtered. For each sample, productive Simpson clonality was calculated by taking the square root of Simpson's diversity index across productive rearrangements. Here the immuneACCESS table is served through TCRdb, limited to in-frame sequences with V and J called. Missing clones are a known gap in these copies; in checked studies unresolved V genes cover under half, and the rest lacks a known reason. From that table come the V and J calls and clone size; the DNA was used to work out D and trimming. The table for this sample lists about 95,000 clones; approximately 87% of them were counted only once. Clones ranked in the top ten supply roughly a sixth of the sample.

The sample holds one count of this clone. It lacks a known antigen. Qualities for individual bases were not recorded, and no much larger clone is one base off. Deletion took 0 bases off V and 0 bases off J, with a span of 9 bases between the germline ends. The CDR3, from cysteine to phenylalanine, totals 16 residues. Here the CDR3 DNA is all that survives: 48 bases in frame from base 1. Per the germline V gene, KGHSH is the CDR1 and LQKENI is the CDR2. Collaborating institutions collected whole blood in K2EDTA tubes following their own protocols. For TCRbeta analysis, collaborators shipped samples as frozen whole blood, isolated PBMCs, or DNA extracted from either of those sample types.

The sequence derives from a human donor in a cohort sampled during active COVID-19. The rearrangement joined TRBV18 to TRBJ1-3; the D gene assignment is ambiguous. Input material: peripheral blood. The bases read TGTGCCAGCTCACCACCCAACTGGAGCTCTGGAAACACCATATATTTT. This is translated as CASSPPNWSSGNTIYF. The entire variable domain, with the stretches around the CDR3 drawn from the reference TRBV18 and TRBJ1-3 proteins, is NAGVMQNPRHLVRRRGQEARLRCSPMKGHSHVYWYRQLPEEGLKFMVYLQKENIIDESGMPKERFSAEFPKEGPSILRIQQVVRGDSAAYFCASSPPNWSSGNTIYFGEGSWLTVV.